Listed here are 12 T cell receptor beta chains from one sample, sequenced in a study of PD-L1 blockade in urothelial cancer. The method was immunoSEQ multiplex PCR; TCRdb's version includes in-frame clones alone and lacks a portion of them. The table includes 40,000 to 55,000 clones, more than 75% detected once. Documented time point: peripheral blood 6 weeks after treatment start. Sample: PBMCs, taken around atezolizumab (anti-PD-L1) treatment. Receptors were obtained from a man between 60 and 75 years old with urothelial cancer.

V is TRBV19 and J is TRBJ1-1; 10 bases match TRBD1. CDR1 LNHDA and CDR2 SQIVND come from the germline V gene (reference sequence). The CDR3 runs 16 residues. Germline trimming cut 6 bases from V and 3 bases from J; bases unmatched to any gene: 10. The CDR3 region is CASSPRQGAGYTEAFF. The CDR3 DNA is TGTGCCAGTAGCCCTCGACAGGGGGCAGGATACACTGAAGCTTTCTTT.

This clone has just a few counts. The rearrangement links TRBV4-2 to TRBJ1-5; D ambiguous. Trimming took off 2 bases at V and 6 bases at J, with 8 bases between the two ends. Germline loops: CDR1 LGHNA, CDR2 YNFKEQ. The CDR3 spans 13 residues. Here the CDR3 reads CASSQSPSQPQHF. DNA for the CDR3: TGTGCCAGCAGCCAATCCCCTTCTCAGCCCCAGCATTTT.

The chain carries TRBV19 and TRBJ1-2; D might be TRBD1 (5 bases). There are 15 residues in the CDR3. Germline CDR1 LNHDA, CDR2 SQIVND (reference sequence). V was trimmed by 0 bases and J by 5 bases, leaving 13 bases between them. The CDR3 DNA reads as TGTGCCAGTAGTATAGAAGTGCAGGGTGGGTATGGCTACACCTTC. Translating gives CASSIEVQGGYGYTF.

The chain carries TRBV4-3 and TRBJ1-2, with 7 bases that match TRBD1. The CDR3 sequence is 17 residues long. Germline CDR1 is LGHNA and CDR2 is YSLEER. J gave up 2 bases and V 4 bases, and 13 bases lay outside the gene matches. The CDR3 protein is CASSRTMTGYQNYGYTF. The CDR3 nucleotides read TGCGCCAGCAGCCGAACAATGACAGGGTACCAAAACTATGGCTACACCTTC.

J is TRBJ2-2 and V is TRBV29-1; D remains unclear. Germline values: CDR1 SQVTM, CDR2 ANQGSEA. The V gene lost 6 bases and the J gene lost 3 bases, with 8 bases spanning the gap. The CDR3 contains 12 residues. CDR3 in DNA: TGCAGCGTAACAGCTTACACCGGGGAGCTGTTTTTT. This encodes CSVTAYTGELFF.

The chain carries TRBV6-1 and TRBJ2-3; D may be TRBD1 (5 bases). V was shortened by 4 bases and J by 4 bases, with 12 bases between the two germline ends. Germline CDR1 is MNHNS and CDR2 is SASEGT. The CDR3 has 14 residues. The chain's CDR3 is CASSASQVADTQYF. The CDR3 DNA reads as TGTGCCAGCAGTGCCTCACAGGTAGCAGATACGCAGTATTTT.

The chain employs TRBV5-1 and TRBJ1-1; 8 nucleotides match TRBD1. V lost 3 bases and J lost 0; bases outside the gene matches: 4. The length of the CDR3 is 15 residues. Per germline, CDR1 SGHRS and CDR2 YFSETQ. The CDR3, as DNA: TGCGCCAGCAGCTACGGGGACAGGTTGAACACTGAAGCTTTCTTT. This sequence encodes CASSYGDRLNTEAFF.

V usage is TRBV19 and J usage is TRBJ2-7; 7 positions match TRBD1. Germline CDR1 and CDR2: LNHDA and SQIVND (reference sequence). V was clipped by 5 bases and J by 2 bases; unmatched bases: 6. The length of the CDR3 is 14 residues. CDR3 region: CASSGLQGTYEQYF. The CDR3 nucleotides are TGTGCCAGTAGTGGGCTACAGGGGACCTACGAGCAGTACTTC.

J is TRBJ2-3 and V is TRBV9; TRBD2 aligns across 12 bases. CDR1 and CDR2 (germline): SGDLS, YYNGEE. The CDR3 is 16 residues long. V trimming: 4 bases; J trimming: 7 bases; junction bases outside the gene matches: 10. The DNA for the CDR3 is TGTGCCAGCAGCCTGGGGACTAGCGGGTCCTGGAATACGCAGTATTTT. As protein: CASSLGTSGSWNTQYF.

The gene calls are TRBV4-1 and TRBJ2-6; 10 nucleotides line up with TRBD1. J lost 1 base, V lost 4 bases, and 13 bases had no gene match. CDR3 length equals 20 residues. Germline lookup yields CDR1 MGHRA and CDR2 YSYEKL. This CDR3 is CASSPFHSGTGASGANVLTF. DNA for the CDR3: TGCGCCAGCAGCCCTTTCCACTCCGGGACAGGGGCGTCTGGGGCCAACGTCCTGACTTTC.

J is TRBJ2-3 and V is TRBV28, with a tentative D call TRBD1 (7 bases). Trimming cost V 2 bases and J 6 bases, with 18 bases left between them. Germline CDR1 and CDR2: MDHEN and SYDVKM. There are 16 residues in the CDR3. The CDR3 protein is CASSLPGAGGWDTQYF. CDR3 bases: TGTGCCAGCAGTTTACCCGGGGCAGGGGGGTGGGATACGCAGTATTTT.

The chain uses TRBV6-5 and TRBJ2-1, with 9 bases identical to TRBD2. The CDR3 consists of 16 residues. V dropped 3 bases and J dropped 7; count of bases not matched to a gene: 10. The germline CDR1 and CDR2 sequences are MNHEY and SVGAGI. The CDR3, as DNA: TGTGCCAGCAGTTATATCCTAGCGGGGATTTTAAATGAGCAGTTCTTC. It codes for CASSYILAGILNEQFF.